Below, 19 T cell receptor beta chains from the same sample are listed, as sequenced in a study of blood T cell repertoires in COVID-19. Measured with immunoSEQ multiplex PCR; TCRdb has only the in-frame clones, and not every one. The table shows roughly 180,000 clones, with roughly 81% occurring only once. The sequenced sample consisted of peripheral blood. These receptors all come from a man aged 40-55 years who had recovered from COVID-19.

The CDR3 is CASTGGLLEGYTF. In DNA form, the CDR3 reads TGTGCCAGCACCGGAGGCCTTCTAGAGGGCTACACCTTC. The rearrangement links TRBV12-3 or TRBV12-4 to TRBJ1-2; D is ambiguous. This CDR3 is built from 13 residues. Trimming took off 7 bases at V and 8 bases at J, with 17 bases between the two ends.

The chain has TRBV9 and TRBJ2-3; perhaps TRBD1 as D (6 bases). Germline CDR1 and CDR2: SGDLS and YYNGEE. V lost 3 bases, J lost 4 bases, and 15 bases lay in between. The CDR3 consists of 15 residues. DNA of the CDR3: TGTGCCAGCAGCGGGATACAGGGTGGGGCAGATACGCAGTATTTT. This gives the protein CASSGIQGGADTQYF.

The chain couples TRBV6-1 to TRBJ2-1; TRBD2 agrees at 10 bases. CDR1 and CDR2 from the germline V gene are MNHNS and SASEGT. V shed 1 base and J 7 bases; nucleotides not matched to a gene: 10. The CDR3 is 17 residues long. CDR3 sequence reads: CASSEVPQSSGRNEQFF. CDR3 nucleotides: TGTGCCAGCAGTGAAGTCCCACAAAGTAGCGGGAGGAATGAGCAGTTCTTC.

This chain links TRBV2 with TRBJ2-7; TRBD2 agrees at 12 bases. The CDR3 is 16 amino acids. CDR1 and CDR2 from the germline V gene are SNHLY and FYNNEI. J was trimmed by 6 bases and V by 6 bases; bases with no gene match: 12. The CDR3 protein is CASSSTTSGGLGEQYF. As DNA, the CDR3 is TGTGCCAGCAGCTCCACTACTAGCGGGGGGCTGGGCGAGCAGTACTTC. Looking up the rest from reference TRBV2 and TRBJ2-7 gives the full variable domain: EPEVTQTPSHQVTQMGQEVILRCVPISNHLYFYWYRQILGQKVEFLVSFYNNEISEKSEIFDDQFSVERPDGSNFTLKIRSTKLEDSAMYFCASSSTTSGGLGEQYFGPGTRLTVT.

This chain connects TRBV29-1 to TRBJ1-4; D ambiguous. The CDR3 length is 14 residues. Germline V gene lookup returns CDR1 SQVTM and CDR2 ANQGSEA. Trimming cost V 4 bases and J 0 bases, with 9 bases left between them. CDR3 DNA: TGCAGCGTTGGTCGGTACTCAACTAATGAAAAACTGTTTTTT. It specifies CSVGRYSTNEKLFF.

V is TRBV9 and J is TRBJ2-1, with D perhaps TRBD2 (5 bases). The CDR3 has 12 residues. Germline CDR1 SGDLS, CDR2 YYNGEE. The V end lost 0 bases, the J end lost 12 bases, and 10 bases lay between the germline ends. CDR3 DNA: TGTGCCAGCAGCGTAGAAAATGAGGGGCAGTTCTTC. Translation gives CASSVENEGQFF.

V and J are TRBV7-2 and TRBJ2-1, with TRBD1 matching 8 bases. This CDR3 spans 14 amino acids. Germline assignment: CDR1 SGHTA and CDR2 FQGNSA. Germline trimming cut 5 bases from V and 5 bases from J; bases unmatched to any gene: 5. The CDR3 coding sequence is TGTGCCAGCAGCCCGCGGACAGGGCACAATGAGCAGTTCTTC. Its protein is CASSPRTGHNEQFF.

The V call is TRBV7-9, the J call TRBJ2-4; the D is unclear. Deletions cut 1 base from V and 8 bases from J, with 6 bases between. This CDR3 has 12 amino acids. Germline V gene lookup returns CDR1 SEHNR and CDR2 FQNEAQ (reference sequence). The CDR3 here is CASSLGQDIQYF. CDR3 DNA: TGTGCCAGCAGCTTAGGGCAGGACATTCAGTACTTC.

This CDR3 reads CASSLYPPTTRAYNEQFF. The CDR3 nucleotides read TGTGCCAGCAGTTTATACCCCCCCACGACGAGGGCCTACAATGAGCAGTTCTTC. This chain connects TRBV27 to TRBJ2-1, with D perhaps matching TRBD2 (5 bases). CDR3 length: 18 amino acids. Germline CDR1 reads MNHEY; CDR2 reads SMNVEV (reference sequence). The V end was cut by 1 base, the J end by 2 bases, with 18 bases between.

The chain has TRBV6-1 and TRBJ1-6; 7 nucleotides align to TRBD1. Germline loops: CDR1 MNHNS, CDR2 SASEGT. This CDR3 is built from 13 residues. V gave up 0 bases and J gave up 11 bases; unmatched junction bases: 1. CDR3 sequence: CASSEAQGAPLHF. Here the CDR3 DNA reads TGTGCCAGCAGTGAAGCGCAGGGGGCACCCCTCCACTTT.

The CDR3: CASSIKPKLAGGPETQYF. The CDR3, as DNA: TGTGCCAGCAGCATAAAGCCGAAACTAGCGGGGGGGCCAGAGACCCAGTACTTC. The V call is TRBV7-9, the J call TRBJ2-5, with TRBD2 matching 13 bases. This CDR3 has 18 amino acids. Unmatched junction bases numbered 13, after V lost 5 bases and J lost 4 bases. Germline V gene sequence: CDR1 SEHNR, CDR2 FQNEAQ (reference sequence).

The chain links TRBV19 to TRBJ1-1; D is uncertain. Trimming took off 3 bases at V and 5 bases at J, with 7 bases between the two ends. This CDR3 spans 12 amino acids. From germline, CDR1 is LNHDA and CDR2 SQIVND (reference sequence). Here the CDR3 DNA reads TGTGCCAGTAGTATCCGAGGGACTGAAGCTTTCTTT. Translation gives CASSIRGTEAFF.

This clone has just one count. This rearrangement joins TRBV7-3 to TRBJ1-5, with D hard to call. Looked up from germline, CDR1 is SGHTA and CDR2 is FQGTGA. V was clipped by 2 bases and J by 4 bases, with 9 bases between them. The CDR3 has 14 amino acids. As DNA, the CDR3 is TGTGCCAGCAGCTTACCTCGGGGAAATCAGCCCCAGCATTTT. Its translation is CASSLPRGNQPQHF.

In DNA form, the CDR3 reads TGCGCCAGCAGCCAAGTCTACCCCCCAGGGGACGTTTACTACGAGCAGTACTTC. This sequence encodes CASSQVYPPGDVYYEQYF. The J gene is TRBJ2-7, the V gene TRBV4-3, with D possibly TRBD1 on 6 matching bases. This CDR3 has 18 amino acids. V was cut by 1 base and J by 3 bases, with 22 bases left in between. The germline V gene has CDR1 LGHNA and CDR2 YSLEER.

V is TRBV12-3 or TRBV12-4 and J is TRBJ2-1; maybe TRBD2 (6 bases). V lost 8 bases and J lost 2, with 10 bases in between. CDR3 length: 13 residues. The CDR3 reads CASELAAYNEQFF. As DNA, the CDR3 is TGTGCCAGCGAACTAGCAGCCTACAATGAGCAGTTCTTC.

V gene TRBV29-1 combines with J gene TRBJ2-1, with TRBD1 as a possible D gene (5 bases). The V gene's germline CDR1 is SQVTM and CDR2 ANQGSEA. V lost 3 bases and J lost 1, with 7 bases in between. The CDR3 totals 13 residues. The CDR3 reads CSVEDTSYNEQFF. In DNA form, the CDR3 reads TGCAGCGTTGAGGACACATCCTACAATGAGCAGTTCTTC.

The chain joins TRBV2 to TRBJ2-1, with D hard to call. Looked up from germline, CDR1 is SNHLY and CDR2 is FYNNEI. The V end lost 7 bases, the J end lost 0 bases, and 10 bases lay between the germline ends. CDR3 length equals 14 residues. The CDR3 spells CASTPYGSYNEQFF. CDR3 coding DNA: TGTGCCAGCACCCCCTACGGCTCCTACAATGAGCAGTTCTTC.

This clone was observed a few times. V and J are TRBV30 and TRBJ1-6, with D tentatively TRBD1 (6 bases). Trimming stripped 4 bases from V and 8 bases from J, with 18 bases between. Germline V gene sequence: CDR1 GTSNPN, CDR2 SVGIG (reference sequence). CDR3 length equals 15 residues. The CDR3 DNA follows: TGTGCCTGGAACCAGGGGCCGCGGGTTGATTCACCCCTCCACTTT. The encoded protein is CAWNQGPRVDSPLHF.

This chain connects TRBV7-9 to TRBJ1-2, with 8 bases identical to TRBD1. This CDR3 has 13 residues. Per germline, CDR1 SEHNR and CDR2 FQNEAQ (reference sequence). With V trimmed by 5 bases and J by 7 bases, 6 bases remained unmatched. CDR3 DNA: TGTGCCAGCAGCCCCCAGGGGGCTGGTGGCTACACCTTC. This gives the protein CASSPQGAGGYTF.